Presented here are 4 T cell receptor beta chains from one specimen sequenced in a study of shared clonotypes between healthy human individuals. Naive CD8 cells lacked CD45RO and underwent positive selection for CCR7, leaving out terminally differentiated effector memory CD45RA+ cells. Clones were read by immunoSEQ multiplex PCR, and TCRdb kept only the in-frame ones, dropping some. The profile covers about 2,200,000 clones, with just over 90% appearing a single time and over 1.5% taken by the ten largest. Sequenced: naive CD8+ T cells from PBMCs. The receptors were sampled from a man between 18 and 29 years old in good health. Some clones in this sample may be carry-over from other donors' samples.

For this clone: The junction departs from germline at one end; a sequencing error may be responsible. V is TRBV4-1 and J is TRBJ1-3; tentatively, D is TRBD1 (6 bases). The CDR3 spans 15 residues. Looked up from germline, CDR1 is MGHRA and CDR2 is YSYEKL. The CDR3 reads CASSQEHRVGDTIYF. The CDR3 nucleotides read TGCGCCAGCAGCCAAGAGCACAGGGTTGGAGACACCATATATTTT.

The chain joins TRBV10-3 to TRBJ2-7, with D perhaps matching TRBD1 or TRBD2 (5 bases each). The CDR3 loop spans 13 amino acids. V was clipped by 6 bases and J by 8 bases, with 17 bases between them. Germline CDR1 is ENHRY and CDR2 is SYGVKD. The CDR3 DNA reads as TGTGCCATCAGCCCCGGGACCCAAGGAAAGCAGTACTTC. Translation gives CAISPGTQGKQYF.

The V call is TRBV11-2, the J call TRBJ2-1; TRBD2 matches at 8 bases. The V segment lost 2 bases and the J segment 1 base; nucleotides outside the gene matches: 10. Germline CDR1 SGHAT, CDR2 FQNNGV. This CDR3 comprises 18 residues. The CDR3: CASSLQRPAGASYNEQFF. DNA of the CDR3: TGTGCCAGCAGCTTACAGCGGCCAGCGGGAGCATCCTACAATGAGCAGTTCTTC.

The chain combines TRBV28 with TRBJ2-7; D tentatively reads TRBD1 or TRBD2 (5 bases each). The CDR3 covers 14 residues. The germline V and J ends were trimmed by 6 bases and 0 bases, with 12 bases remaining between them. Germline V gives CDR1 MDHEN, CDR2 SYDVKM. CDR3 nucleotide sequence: TGTGCCAGCAGGCTCCGGGACGGCTCCTACGAGCAGTACTTC. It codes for CASRLRDGSYEQYF.